This T cell receptor beta chain was captured in a study of shared clonotypes between healthy human individuals. Study background: Per donor, CD8 memory used one plate, CD8 naive used two, CD4 memory used three and CD4 naive used three.

Germline-derived CDR1 and CDR2 are SQVTM and ANQGSEA. V lost 3 bases, J lost 5 bases, and 9 bases stayed unmatched. The CDR3 is made up of 15 amino acids. Researchers ran the assay at a deep level. This table comes from immunoSEQ multiplex PCR, and its TCRdb copy is limited to in-frame clones, with some not included. Among some 660,000 clones, 55% to 85% were seen once, and the ten largest hold 1.5% to 2%. Sequenced material: memory CD4+ T cells sorted from blood. Documented subset: CD45RA-negative fraction. The V and J genes are TRBV29-1 and TRBJ2-3; 9 bases are a match to TRBD1. The receptor was isolated from a woman in her thirties in good health. The CDR3 spells CSVERGGQGRDTQYF. CDR3 in DNA: TGCAGCGTTGAGAGGGGGGGACAGGGTAGAGATACGCAGTATTTT.